What follows are 9 T cell receptor beta chains derived from one specimen sequenced in a study of CD8+ T cells in alopecia areata. In each case, RNA was isolated and then reverse transcribed into cDNA as the sequencing template. The method was immunoSEQ multiplex PCR; TCRdb's version includes in-frame clones alone and lacks a portion of them. The sample holds about 190,000 clones; more than 55% are singletons and the top ten take 1.3%. Treatment noted: oral pan-JAK inhibitor, 5-10 mg twice daily. The sequencing here drew on CD4+ T cells sorted from blood, taken at week 49, from a patient treated with tofacitinib. These receptors all come from a human donor with alopecia areata.

This clone came up a few times. The rearrangement uses TRBV4-3 and TRBJ1-2, with no clear D. V was cut by 0 bases and J by 8 bases, with 10 bases left in between. This CDR3 has 13 residues. Germline V gives CDR1 LGHNA, CDR2 YSLEER. The CDR3 is CASSQDHDGGYTF. For the CDR3, the DNA is TGCGCCAGCAGCCAAGATCATGACGGAGGCTACACCTTC.

This chain uses TRBV7-9 with TRBJ2-3; D may correspond to TRBD1 or TRBD2 (6 bases each). Germline loops: CDR1 SEHNR, CDR2 FQNEAQ (reference sequence). The CDR3 length is 15 residues. V lost 5 bases, J lost 7 bases, and 19 bases lay in between. The CDR3 sequence: CASSPRVGGRNTQYF. The CDR3 DNA follows: TGTGCCAGCAGCCCCCGGGTGGGGGGCCGGAATACGCAGTATTTT.

J is TRBJ2-1 and V is TRBV10-3; no firm D call. This CDR3 is 14 amino acids long. V lost 0 bases and J lost 8, with 11 bases in between. In germline, CDR1 is ENHRY, CDR2 SYGVKD. In DNA form, the CDR3 reads TGTGCCATCAGTGAGTCGGAACTCCACCATGAGCAGTTCTTC. Its protein is CAISESELHHEQFF.

The chain combines TRBV27 with TRBJ2-7; unclear D gene. Germline CDR1 is MNHEY and CDR2 is SMNVEV (reference sequence). V lost 3 bases, J lost 1 base, and 16 bases lay in between. CDR3 length: 16 amino acids. CDR3 in amino acids: CASSFSRAASSYEQYF. Here the CDR3 DNA reads TGTGCCAGCAGTTTTTCAAGGGCAGCCTCATCCTACGAGCAGTACTTC.

This chain connects TRBV2 to TRBJ2-7; no clear D. The CDR3 totals 12 residues. CDR1 and CDR2 from the germline V gene are SNHLY and FYNNEI. The ends were cut back, 7 bases at V and 1 base at J, with 8 bases in the middle. The CDR3 protein is CASKVLSYEQYF. CDR3 bases: TGTGCCAGCAAGGTCCTTTCCTACGAGCAGTACTTC.

The chain uses TRBV13 and TRBJ1-6; possibly TRBD1 for D (6 bases). CDR1 is PRHDT, CDR2 FYEKMQ, per germline (reference sequence). The CDR3 is 15 residues long. Trimming left V 3 bases short and J 9 bases short, with 15 bases between. CDR3 bases: TGTGCCAGCAGCTTTGGGACAACAGGTGGTTCACCCCTCCACTTT. This gives the protein CASSFGTTGGSPLHF.

This chain connects TRBV25-1 to TRBJ1-4; maybe TRBD1 (5 bases). CDR3 size: 15 residues. Trimming pared 3 bases from V and 7 bases from J, leaving 15 bases between. The V gene's germline CDR1 is MGHDK and CDR2 SYGVNS. The CDR3 coding sequence is TGTGCCAGCAGTGACCCCGCGGGGGGTTTTGAAAAACTGTTTTTT. It specifies CASSDPAGGFEKLFF.

V usage is TRBV30 and J usage is TRBJ2-3, with 12 bases fitting TRBD2. Losses at the gene ends were 0 bases for V and 2 bases for J; bases not matched to a gene: 6. Looked up from germline, CDR1 is GTSNPN and CDR2 is SVGIG (reference sequence). The CDR3 loop spans 17 amino acids. The CDR3 DNA follows: TGTGCCTGGAGTGTCACGCGGACTAGCGGGGTCACAGATACGCAGTATTTT. It specifies CAWSVTRTSGVTDTQYF.

The V call is TRBV4-1, the J call TRBJ2-7, with 7 bases matching TRBD1. Losses at the gene ends were 3 bases for V and 3 bases for J; bases not matched to a gene: 5. Germline V gene sequence: CDR1 MGHRA, CDR2 YSYEKL. This CDR3 spans 14 amino acids. CDR3 region: CASSQRQGLYEQYF. The CDR3 coding sequence is TGCGCCAGCAGCCAGAGACAGGGCCTCTACGAGCAGTACTTC.